These T cell receptor beta chains were read from a single sample in a study of T-cell reconstitution after alpha-beta-depleted transplantation in children. Each CDR3 protein is one row after TCRdb ran MiXCR on the PCR reads. Counted here are about 540,000 distinct CDR3 sequences, around 17% occurring once; the ten biggest clones make up 3% to 3.5%. This specimen was PBMCs from the stem cell graft donor, taken from the stem cell graft. All receptors come from a human donor who donated a stem cell graft to a child with acute lymphoblastic leukemia. Both conserved end residues are part of each CDR3. Fields, in order: CDR3 length, D gene, J gene, V gene, clone size, CDR3 protein, CDR3 DNA. The D gene is left open where the match is weak. Rows may omit the clone size; those that give it use once, few, many or a size class.

18 | TRBD1 | TRBJ2-2 | TRBV20-1 | few | CSARGGRGPPGVTGELFF | TGCAGTGCTAGAGGTGGCAGGGGGCCTCCGGGAGTGACCGGGGAGCTGTTTTTT
14 | TRBD1 | TRBJ2-7 | TRBV7-8 | few | CASVSGQGVHEQYF | TGTGCCAGCGTCTCGGGACAGGGAGTCCACGAGCAGTACTTC
18 | TRBD2 | TRBJ2-3 | TRBV5-1 | few | CASSRIGLAGGRADTQYF | TGCGCCAGCAGCAGAATCGGACTAGCGGGAGGCCGGGCAGATACGCAGTATTTT
12 | NA | TRBJ2-7 | TRBV29-1 | few | CSVEDLGDEQYF | TGCAGCGTTGAAGATTTGGGGGACGAGCAGTACTTC
13 | NA | TRBJ2-1 | TRBV29-1 | NA | CSVLLGDSDEQFF | TGCAGCGTGCTTCTCGGAGATAGCGATGAGCAGTTCTTC
14 | NA | TRBJ2-7 | TRBV6-5 | few | CASRASGSSYEQYF | TGTGCCAGCAGAGCATCGGGGAGCTCCTACGAGCAGTACTTC
14 | NA | TRBJ2-7 | TRBV3-1 | NA | CASSQDWPLDEHYF | TGTGCCAGCAGTCAGGATTGGCCGTTGGACGAGCACTACTTC
14 | TRBD1 | TRBJ2-7 | TRBV20-1 | NA | CSATGTGNSYEQYF | TGCAGTGCTACCGGGACAGGGAACTCCTACGAGCAGTACTTC
11 | NA | TRBJ2-1 | TRBV6-2/TRBV6-3 | few | CASSFRQEQFF | TGTGCCAGCAGTTTCCGACAAGAGCAGTTCTTC
17 | NA | TRBJ2-1 | TRBV7-9 | NA | CASNVGTGRPSYNEQFF | TGTGCCAGCAACGTGGGTACGGGAAGACCTTCCTACAATGAGCAGTTCTTC
12 | NA | TRBJ2-7 | TRBV5-6 | many | CASSGVSYEQYF | TGTGCCAGCTCCGGGGTTTCCTACGAGCAGTACTTC
14 | NA | TRBJ1-1 | TRBV5-1 | few | CASSLVGSTTEAFF | TGCGCCAGCAGCTTGGTAGGGTCCACCACTGAAGCTTTCTTT
16 | TRBD1 | TRBJ1-4 | TRBV12-3/TRBV12-4 | few | CASSLAPGQGQEKLFF | TGTGCCAGCAGTTTAGCCCCCGGACAGGGGCAGGAAAAACTGTTTTTT
14 | TRBD2 | TRBJ2-7 | TRBV27 | few | CASSRSGTAYEQYF | TGTGCCAGCAGCCGTAGCGGGACTGCCTACGAGCAGTACTTC
10 | NA | TRBJ2-7 | TRBV29-1 | few | CSVRFYEQYF | TGCAGCGTTCGGTTTTACGAGCAGTACTTC
13 | NA | TRBJ1-6 | TRBV6-2/TRBV6-3 | few | CAGGSGANSPLHF | TGTGCCGGGGGGTCGGGAGCAAATTCACCCCTCCACTTT
14 | NA | TRBJ2-3 | TRBV12-3/TRBV12-4 | few | CASSYVSGTDTQYF | TGTGCCAGCAGTTACGTATCAGGCACAGATACGCAGTATTTT
16 | TRBD2 | TRBJ2-7 | TRBV20-1 | few | CSARDQRLAGVGEQYF | TGCAGTGCTAGAGATCAAAGACTAGCGGGAGTAGGAGAGCAGTACTTC
15 | NA | TRBJ2-1 | TRBV20-1 | many | CSASHGESSYNEQFF | TGCAGTGCTAGTCACGGGGAGAGCTCCTACAATGAGCAGTTCTTC
15 | NA | TRBJ1-6 | TRBV20-1 | NA | CSARDPRDRGSPLHF | TGCAGTGCTAGAGATCCCAGGGACCGCGGTTCACCCCTCCACTTT
14 | TRBD2 | TRBJ2-3 | TRBV2 | NA | CASNKLARTDTQYF | TGTGCCAGCAATAAACTAGCGCGCACAGATACGCAGTATTTT
15 | TRBD1 | TRBJ2-1 | TRBV7-9 | NA | CASSLGQGSHNEQFF | TGTGCCAGCAGCTTAGGACAGGGGTCCCACAATGAGCAGTTCTTC
18 | NA | TRBJ2-1 | TRBV20-1 | NA | CSARGAWGESNPDNEQFF | TGCAGTGCTAGAGGAGCCTGGGGCGAGTCCAATCCCGACAATGAGCAGTTCTTC
17 | NA | TRBJ2-3 | TRBV5-1 | NA | CASSWAGKEGVTDTQYF | TGCGCCAGCAGCTGGGCGGGGAAGGAGGGAGTTACAGATACGCAGTATTTT
13 | NA | TRBJ2-5 | TRBV6-5 | few | CASSLKGTAAQYF | TGTGCCAGCAGTTTAAAGGGTACTGCGGCCCAGTACTTC
14 | NA | TRBJ2-5 | TRBV29-1 | NA | CSVEAPEGGPTQYF | TGCAGCGTTGAGGCCCCGGAGGGCGGGCCGACCCAGTACTTC
15 | TRBD1 | TRBJ1-2 | TRBV12-3/TRBV12-4 | NA | CASSYPDRGNYGYTF | TGTGCCAGCAGTTACCCAGACAGGGGGAACTATGGCTACACCTTC
17 | NA | TRBJ2-6 | TRBV12-3/TRBV12-4 | NA | CASSLMGGSSGANVLTF | TGTGCCAGCAGTTTAATGGGCGGGTCTTCTGGGGCCAACGTCCTGACTTTC
15 | NA | TRBJ1-5 | TRBV3-1 | few | CASSQDTVLNQPQHF | TGTGCCAGCAGCCAAGATACAGTATTAAATCAGCCCCAGCATTTT
14 | NA | TRBJ1-5 | TRBV20-1 | NA | CSASTVYSNQPQHF | TGCAGTGCTAGTACAGTATATAGCAATCAGCCCCAGCATTTT
12 | NA | TRBJ1-2 | TRBV5-1 | many | CASSLEGNGYTF | TGCGCCAGCAGCTTAGAGGGAAATGGCTACACCTTC
14 | TRBD2 | TRBJ2-1 | TRBV7-2 | NA | CASSPDGTRNEQFF | TGTGCCAGCAGCCCCGACGGGACTAGGAATGAGCAGTTCTTC
13 | NA | TRBJ2-1 | TRBV19 | few | CASNKLVGNEQFF | TGTGCCAGTAATAAACTAGTCGGCAATGAGCAGTTCTTC
12 | NA | TRBJ2-7 | TRBV27 | few | CASSSSGNEQYF | TGTGCCAGCAGTTCCTCGGGCAACGAGCAGTACTTC
16 | TRBD2 | TRBJ2-1 | TRBV28 | NA | CASSYQRETPYNEQFF | TGTGCCAGCAGTTACCAGCGGGAGACCCCCTACAATGAGCAGTTCTTC
15 | TRBD2 | TRBJ2-1 | TRBV5-1 | many | CASSLVRLAVNEQFF | TGCGCCAGCAGCTTGGTACGGCTAGCGGTGAATGAGCAGTTCTTC
13 | TRBD2 | TRBJ2-5 | TRBV15 | NA | CATSEREGETQYF | TGTGCCACCAGCGAGCGGGAGGGAGAGACCCAGTACTTC
22 | TRBD2 | TRBJ2-4 | TRBV11-2 | few | CASSLELRSGTSGRVVKNIQYF | TGTGCCAGCAGCTTAGAACTACGTTCAGGGACTAGCGGGAGGGTCGTCAAAAACATTCAGTACTTC
15 | NA | TRBJ2-7 | TRBV29-1 | NA | CSVEETQRSSYEQYF | TGCAGCGTTGAAGAAACCCAAAGGAGCTCCTACGAGCAGTACTTC
12 | NA | TRBJ1-1 | TRBV9 | many | CASSAMNTEAFF | TGTGCCAGCAGCGCCATGAACACTGAAGCTTTCTTT
15 | NA | TRBJ2-1 | TRBV4-1 | NA | CASSHRDGTYNEQFF | TGCGCCAGCAGCCATCGGGACGGGACCTACAATGAGCAGTTCTTC
15 | TRBD1 | TRBJ1-4 | TRBV2 | NA | CASRQGQGMVVELFF | TGTGCCAGCAGGCAGGGACAGGGGATGGTCGTTGAACTGTTTTTT
11 | NA | TRBJ2-7 | TRBV27 | few | CASSSPREQYF | TGTGCCAGCAGTTCCCCCCGGGAGCAGTACTTC
13 | NA | TRBJ1-1 | TRBV12-3/TRBV12-4 | NA | CASSREGGTEAFF | TGTGCCAGCAGCAGAGAAGGGGGAACTGAAGCTTTCTTT
13 | NA | TRBJ2-1 | TRBV2 | NA | CASSDWSNNEQFF | TGTGCCAGCAGTGATTGGTCAAACAATGAGCAGTTCTTC
12 | NA | TRBJ2-5 | TRBV11-1 | NA | CASSRFAETQYF | TGTGCCAGCAGCCGTTTCGCCGAGACCCAGTACTTC